Below, 23 T cell receptor beta chains from the same sample are listed, as sequenced in a study of beta chain features in type 1 diabetes. Investigators reverse transcribed all isolated RNA, so they sequenced expressed TCRB transcripts. The method was immunoSEQ multiplex PCR; TCRdb's version includes in-frame clones alone and lacks a portion of them. The profile covers 35,000 to 45,000 clones, with roughly 67% appearing a single time and approximately 2% taken by the ten largest. The specimen was Tregs from blood. The receptors originated from a woman aged 25 to 39 in good health.

This clone was seen a handful of times. V usage is TRBV7-8 and J usage is TRBJ2-3; no firm D call. CDR3 length: 13 residues. Germline V gene sequence: CDR1 SGHVS, CDR2 FQNEAQ. The V gene lost 5 bases and the J gene lost 3 bases, with 9 bases spanning the gap. This CDR3 is CASSPFGTDTQYF. The CDR3 DNA reads as TGTGCCAGCAGCCCCTTCGGGACAGATACGCAGTATTTT.

The CDR3 region is CASSLGVRGNVRNTIYF. In DNA form, the CDR3 reads TGTGCCAGCAGCTTAGGTGTCAGGGGAAATGTTCGAAACACCATATATTTT. J is TRBJ1-3 and V is TRBV7-2; D is possibly TRBD1 (6 bases). The germline V and J ends were trimmed by 1 base and 5 bases, with 18 bases remaining between them. CDR1 is SGHTA and CDR2 is FQGNSA in the germline V gene. The CDR3 has 17 amino acids.

CDR3 amino acids: CASRETSGRAFQQNEQFF. In DNA, the CDR3 is TGCGCCAGCAGGGAGACTAGCGGGAGGGCTTTCCAACAGAATGAGCAGTTCTTC. The rearrangement joins TRBV5-1 to TRBJ2-1; 14 nucleotides line up with TRBD2. Germline V CDR1 and CDR2: SGHRS, YFSETQ. V shed 5 bases and J 7 bases; nucleotides not matched to a gene: 14. The CDR3 spans 18 residues.

The V and J genes are TRBV30 and TRBJ1-3; 9 bases align to TRBD1. This CDR3 region has 19 residues. CDR1 is GTSNPN, CDR2 SVGIG, per germline (reference sequence). After removal of 2 bases from V and 0 bases from J, the junction contained 14 bases not matched to a gene. CDR3 coding DNA: TGTGCCTGGAGTAAAGGGACAGGGCCCTACGTCCTCTCTGGAAACACCATATATTTT. This codes for CAWSKGTGPYVLSGNTIYF. Full variable domain (remainder filled in from reference TRBV30 and TRBJ1-3): SQTIHQWPATLVQPVGSPLSLECTVEGTSNPNLYWYRQAAGRGLQLLFYSVGIGQISSEVPQNLSASRPQDRQFILSSKKLLLSDSGFYLCAWSKGTGPYVLSGNTIYFGEGSWLTVV.

The chain is built from TRBV27 and TRBJ2-1; TRBD2 aligns across 12 bases. CDR1 is MNHEY and CDR2 is SMNVEV in the germline V gene (reference sequence). J was trimmed by 7 bases and V by 1 base; bases with no gene match: 2. CDR3 length equals 15 residues. The CDR3 DNA sequence: TGTGCCAGCAGTTTATTAACTAGCGGGAGGAATGAGCAGTTCTTC. This translates into CASSLLTSGRNEQFF.

This clone was detected only once. The chain uses TRBV30 and TRBJ1-2; no reliable D call. V dropped 2 bases and J dropped 4 bases, with 8 bases sitting between them. This CDR3 has 12 residues. The germline V gene encodes CDR1 GTSNPN and CDR2 SVGIG (reference sequence). CDR3: CAWSIGGYGYTF. Written as DNA, the CDR3 is TGTGCCTGGAGTATCGGCGGCTATGGCTACACCTTC.

This clone was detected a few times. CDR3 in DNA: TGCAGCGCGCGACACCTTAGGAACTATGGCTACACCTTC. Amino acids: CSARHLRNYGYTF. The rearrangement uses TRBV29-1 and TRBJ1-2; D remains unclear. The length of the CDR3 is 13 residues. The germline gives CDR1 SQVTM, CDR2 ANQGSEA. V gave up 7 bases and J gave up 2 bases, with 14 bases separating them.

This clone appeared once. This chain links TRBV4-3 with TRBJ1-6; 9 bases fit TRBD1. V dropped 8 bases and J dropped 7; count of bases not matched to a gene: 9. CDR3 length equals 15 residues. The germline gives CDR1 LGHNA, CDR2 YSLEER. In nucleotides, the CDR3 is TGCGCCAGCGCCCCGGGACAGGGTTTCAATTCACCCCTCCACTTT. Its protein product is CASAPGQGFNSPLHF.

This clone has a single count. The V gene is TRBV6-1, the J gene TRBJ1-4, with TRBD1 matching 8 bases. The CDR3 has 15 residues. The V and J ends lost 6 bases and 8 bases, in that order; junction bases with no gene match: 11. CDR1 is MNHNS and CDR2 is SASEGT in the germline V gene. CDR3 region: CASSTRTGPREKLFF. CDR3 DNA: TGTGCCAGCAGCACAAGGACAGGGCCTAGGGAAAAACTGTTTTTT.

This rearrangement joins TRBV6-5 to TRBJ2-1; a possible D gene is TRBD1 (6 bases). Germline values: CDR1 MNHEY, CDR2 SVGAGI. V was cut by 9 bases and J by 5 bases, with 11 bases left in between. The CDR3 has 12 residues. CDR3 nucleotides: TGTGCCAGGGAGACAGGCCACAATGAGCAGTTCTTC. It encodes CARETGHNEQFF.

The CDR3 nucleotides read TGTGCCAGCTCCTACAGGGCTTCACAAGAGACCCAGTACTTC. The encoded protein is CASSYRASQETQYF. The gene calls are TRBV18 and TRBJ2-5; possibly TRBD1 for D (6 bases). Trimming took 6 bases from V and 2 from J, leaving 13 bases between them. Germline CDR1 is KGHSH and CDR2 is LQKENI. This CDR3 has 14 amino acids.

This chain connects TRBV5-1 to TRBJ2-5, with D possibly being TRBD2 (6 bases). The better agreement between TRBJ2-7 and the DNA end casts doubt on the J call. Per germline, CDR1 SGHRS and CDR2 YFSETQ. This CDR3 spans 14 amino acids. The CDR3 nucleotides are TGCGCCAGCAGCTTGATGACTAGCTCCTACGAGCAGTACTTC. It is translated as CASSLMTSSYEQYF.

This clone was picked up a small number of times. The rearrangement joins TRBV7-2 to TRBJ1-4; TRBD1 matches 10 bases. Germline loops: CDR1 SGHTA, CDR2 FQGNSA. J was trimmed by 6 bases and V by 7 bases; bases with no gene match: 5. This CDR3 comprises 14 residues. The CDR3 coding sequence is TGTGCCAGCAAGACCGGGACAGGGGATGAAAAACTGTTTTTT. Translating it yields CASKTGTGDEKLFF.

The chain employs TRBV11-1 and TRBJ2-1; perhaps TRBD2 as D (5 bases). Germline values: CDR1 SGHAT, CDR2 FQDESV (reference sequence). V lost 4 bases and J lost 8, with 6 bases in between. CDR3 length: 11 amino acids. For the CDR3, the DNA is TGTGCCAGCAGCTGGACTTATGAGCAGTTCTTC. This encodes CASSWTYEQFF.

The V and J genes are TRBV2 and TRBJ2-7, with 7 bases fitting TRBD1. J gave up 6 bases and V 10 bases, and 6 bases lay outside the gene matches. The CDR3 extends over 11 amino acids. Germline CDR1 is SNHLY and CDR2 is FYNNEI. This CDR3 is CATYRGGEQYF. The CDR3 DNA reads TGTGCCACTTACAGGGGTGGCGAGCAGTACTTC.

This sequence joins TRBV6-5 and TRBJ2-1, with TRBD2 identical over 9 bases. The V segment lost 4 bases and the J segment 4 bases; nucleotides outside the gene matches: 2. The CDR3 consists of 14 residues. CDR1 is MNHEY and CDR2 is SVGAGI in the germline V gene. The CDR3 here is CASSLSGRYNEQFF. Here the CDR3 DNA reads TGTGCCAGCAGTTTGAGCGGGAGGTACAATGAGCAGTTCTTC.

The chain is built from TRBV30 and TRBJ2-1; TRBD1 agrees at 9 bases. After removal of 1 base from V and 2 bases from J, the junction contained 9 bases not matched to a gene. CDR1 is GTSNPN, CDR2 SVGIG, per germline (reference sequence). The length of the CDR3 is 17 residues. The CDR3 sequence is CAWSGNSGTGTYNEQFF. CDR3 sequence (DNA): TGTGCCTGGAGTGGCAATTCCGGGACAGGGACCTACAATGAGCAGTTCTTC.

The chain recombines TRBV30 with TRBJ2-7, with D possibly being TRBD2 (6 bases). V was cut by 0 bases and J by 6 bases, with 18 bases left in between. The CDR3 contains 15 residues. Germline assignment: CDR1 GTSNPN and CDR2 SVGIG (reference sequence). CDR3 protein: CAWSVWTPGSREQYF. CDR3 in DNA: TGTGCCTGGAGTGTCTGGACCCCCGGGAGCCGCGAGCAGTACTTC.

The CDR3 nucleotides read TGTGCCAGCAGCCGACTAGCGGGAGAAGGTTACAATGAGCAGTTCTTC. As protein: CASSRLAGEGYNEQFF. This chain links TRBV6-4 with TRBJ2-1, with 12 bases lining up with TRBD2. The V segment lost 6 bases and the J segment 4 bases; nucleotides outside the gene matches: 7. CDR3 length: 16 amino acids. Germline CDR1 MRHNA, CDR2 SNTAGT.

V gene TRBV7-2 combines with J gene TRBJ2-1; TRBD2 might be the D (6 bases). Germline lookup yields CDR1 SGHTA and CDR2 FQGNSA. Trimming cost V 2 bases and J 9 bases, with 17 bases left between them. The CDR3 totals 15 residues. CDR3 sequence: CASSLRPGALPEQFF. CDR3 DNA sequence: TGTGCCAGCAGCTTACGGCCGGGAGCGTTGCCTGAGCAGTTCTTC. The whole variable domain, filled in from reference TRBV7-2 and TRBJ2-1, reads GAGVSQSPSNKVTEKGKDVELRCDPISGHTALYWYRQSLGQGLEFLIYFQGNSAPDKSGLPSDRFSAERTGGSVSTLTIQRTQQEDSAVYLCASSLRPGALPEQFFGPGTRLTVL.

This clone was observed a few times. This chain links TRBV25-1 with TRBJ2-1; 7 nucleotides match TRBD2. Germline values: CDR1 MGHDK, CDR2 SYGVNS. The CDR3 is 13 residues long. With 10 bases clipped from V and 5 bases from J, the junction kept 8 bases outside the gene matches. CDR3 region: CATYKTSHNEQFF. The DNA of the CDR3 is TGTGCCACTTACAAGACTAGCCACAATGAGCAGTTCTTC. Together with reference TRBV25-1 and TRBJ2-1, the CDR3 gives the full variable domain: EADIYQTPRYLVIGTGKKITLECSQTMGHDKMYWYQQDPGMELHLIHYSYGVNSTEKGDLSSESTVSRIRTEHFPLTLESARPSHTSQYLCATYKTSHNEQFFGPGTRLTVL.

The gene calls are TRBV18 and TRBJ1-2, with D perhaps matching TRBD1 (5 bases). The CDR3 runs 16 residues. Germline CDR1 and CDR2: KGHSH and LQKENI. The ends were cut back, 0 bases at V and 7 bases at J, with 18 bases in the middle. CDR3 amino acids: CASSPPTGPQSAGYTF. CDR3 in DNA: TGTGCCAGCTCACCACCTACAGGACCCCAGTCGGCTGGCTACACCTTC.

This clone has more than one count but fewer than ten. The chain couples TRBV7-3 to TRBJ2-3; D is perhaps TRBD1 (6 bases). CDR1 SGHTA and CDR2 FQGTGA come from the germline V gene. The CDR3 is made up of 15 amino acids. V was trimmed by 3 bases and J by 0 bases, leaving 10 bases between them. This chain's CDR3 is CASSFARGSTDTQYF. CDR3 coding DNA: TGTGCCAGCAGCTTCGCAAGGGGGAGCACAGATACGCAGTATTTT. Complete variable domain (other parts from reference TRBV7-3 and TRBJ2-3): GAGVSQTPSNKVTEKGKYVELRCDPISGHTALYWYRQSLGQGPEFLIYFQGTGAADDSGLPNDRFFAVRPEGSVSTLKIQRTERGDSAVYLCASSFARGSTDTQYFGPGTRLTVL.